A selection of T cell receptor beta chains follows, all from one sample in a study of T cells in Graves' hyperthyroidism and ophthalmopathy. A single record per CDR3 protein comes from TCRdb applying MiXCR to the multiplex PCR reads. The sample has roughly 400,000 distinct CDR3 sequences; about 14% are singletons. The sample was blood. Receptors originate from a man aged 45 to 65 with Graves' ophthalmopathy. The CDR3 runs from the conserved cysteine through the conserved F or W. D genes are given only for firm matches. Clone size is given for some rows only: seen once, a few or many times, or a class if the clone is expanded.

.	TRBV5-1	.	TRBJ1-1	TGCGCCAGCAGCCCCGGGCGGGGTATTGAAGCTTTCTTT	CASSPGRGIEAFF
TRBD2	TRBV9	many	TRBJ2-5	TGTGCCAGCAGCGTAGGGGCTAGCGGGAGTTTTGAGACCCAGTACTTC	CASSVGASGSFETQYF
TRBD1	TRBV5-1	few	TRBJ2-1	TGCGCCAGCAGCTTGGGTCAGGGGGAGAATGAGCAGTTCTTC	CASSLGQGENEQFF
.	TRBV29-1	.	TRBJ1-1	TGCAGCGTTGTCTTCCCGAACACTGAAGCTTTCTTT	CSVVFPNTEAFF
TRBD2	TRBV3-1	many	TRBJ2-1	TGTGCCAGCAGCCTAGGACTCAGACTAGCGGGGAATGAGCAGTTCTTC	CASSLGLRLAGNEQFF
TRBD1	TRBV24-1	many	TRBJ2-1	TGTGCCACCAGTGGGGACAGGATCCACAATGAGCAGTTCTTC	CATSGDRIHNEQFF
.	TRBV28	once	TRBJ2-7	TGTGCCAGCAGTTTATTGGGGGCCCGGGAGCAGTACTTC	CASSLLGAREQYF
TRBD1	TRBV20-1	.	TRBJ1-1	TGCAGTGCTAGATTGGACAGGGTGTCCGTCAACGCTTTCTTT	CSARLDRVSVNAFF
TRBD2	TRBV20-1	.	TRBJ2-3	TGCAGTGCTAGCCGGGGCGGGAGGGGGACAGATACGCAGTATTTT	CSASRGGRGTDTQYF
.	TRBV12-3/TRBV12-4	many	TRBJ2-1	TGTGCCAGCATCCCGGGACGAACCTCCTACAATGAGCAGTTCTTC	CASIPGRTSYNEQFF
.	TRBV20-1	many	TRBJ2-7	TGCAGTGCCCTAAGGGCCGCTCCCTACGAGCAGTACTTC	CSALRAAPYEQYF
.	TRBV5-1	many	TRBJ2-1	TGCGCCAGCAGCTTGGTCTTGGCATACAACCATGAGCAGTTCTTC	CASSLVLAYNHEQFF
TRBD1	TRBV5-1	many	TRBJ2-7	TGCGCCAGCAGCTTACAGGGGGCTACCAACGAGCAGTACTTC	CASSLQGATNEQYF
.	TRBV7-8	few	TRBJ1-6	TGTGCCAGCAGGTTACAGGGTGGTAATTCACCCCTCCACTTT	CASRLQGGNSPLHF
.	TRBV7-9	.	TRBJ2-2	TGTGCCAGCCTCGGCCCCCTTAGGGTCGACACCGGGGAGCTGTTTTTT	CASLGPLRVDTGELFF
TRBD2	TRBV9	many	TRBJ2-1	TGTGCCAGCAGCGTGAGAAGTGTTAGCGGGAAGGACAATGAGCAGTTCTTC	CASSVRSVSGKDNEQFF
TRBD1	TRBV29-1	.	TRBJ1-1	TGCAGCGTCAGCACAGGGGGTGTCACTGAAGCTTTCTTT	CSVSTGGVTEAFF
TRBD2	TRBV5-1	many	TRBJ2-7	TGCGCCAGCAGCCCCGGGACTAGCGGGAAACACGAGCAGTACTTC	CASSPGTSGKHEQYF
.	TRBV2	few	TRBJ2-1	TGTGCCAGCAGTGCGCAGGCATCGGAGTTCTTC	CASSAQASEFF
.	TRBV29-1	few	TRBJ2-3	TGCAGCGTTGTCCCGGACTTCACAGATACGCAGTATTTT	CSVVPDFTDTQYF
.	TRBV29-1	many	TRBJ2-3	TGCAGCGTGCTAGAAGATACGCAGTATTTT	CSVLEDTQYF
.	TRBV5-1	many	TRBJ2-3	TGCGCCAGCAGCTCACCCACCACAGATACGCAGTATTTT	CASSSPTTDTQYF
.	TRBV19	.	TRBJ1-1	TGTGCCAGTAGTGTTGAAAGCACTGAAGCTTTCTTT	CASSVESTEAFF
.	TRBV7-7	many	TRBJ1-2	TGTGCTAGCAGACCTCTCTCCCGCAGAGATAACTATGGCTACACCTTC	CASRPLSRRDNYGYTF
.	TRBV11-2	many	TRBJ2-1	TGTGCCAGCACCACCACGTTAAACAATGAGCAGTTCTTC	CASTTTLNNEQFF
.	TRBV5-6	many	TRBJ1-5	TGTGCCAGCAGCTTGTACCGGAATAGCAATCAGCCCCAGCATTTT	CASSLYRNSNQPQHF
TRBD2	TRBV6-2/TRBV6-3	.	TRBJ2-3	TGTGCCAGCCAAAATAGCGGGAGGGCCGCGGATACGCAGTATTTT	CASQNSGRAADTQYF
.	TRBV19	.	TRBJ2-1	TGTGCCAGTAGTATAGAGATCTCGGACGGCTCCTACAATGAGCAGTTCTTC	CASSIEISDGSYNEQFF
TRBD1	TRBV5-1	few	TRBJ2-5	TGCGCCAGCCGCTCGACAGGGAGAGAGACCCAGTACTTC	CASRSTGRETQYF
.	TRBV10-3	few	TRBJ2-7	TGTGCCATCAGTGGGTTGGGACCTACCTACGAGCAGTACTTC	CAISGLGPTYEQYF
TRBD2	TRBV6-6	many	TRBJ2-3	TGTGCCAGCAGTTACATAAAACTAGCGTCTAGCACAGATACGCAGTATTTT	CASSYIKLASSTDTQYF
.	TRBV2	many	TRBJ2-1	TGTGCCAGCAGGATAGACAATGAGCAGTTCTTC	CASRIDNEQFF
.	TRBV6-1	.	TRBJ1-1	TGTGCCAGCATTTCAACCGGGGGCAACACTGAAGCTTTCTTT	CASISTGGNTEAFF
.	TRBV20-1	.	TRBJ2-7	TGCAGTGCTAGAGAGTCCAACAAGGGGGCCTACGAGCAGTACTTC	CSARESNKGAYEQYF
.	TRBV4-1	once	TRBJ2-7	TGCGCCAGCAGCCAAGGGAGGGGGACAGCAAGCTACGAGCAGTACTTC	CASSQGRGTASYEQYF
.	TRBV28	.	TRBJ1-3	TGTGCCAGCGTGAAAAACACCATATATTTT	CASVKNTIYF
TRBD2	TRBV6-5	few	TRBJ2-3	TGTGCCAGCAGTTTGGAAGCGGGAAGTAACACAGATACGCAGTATTTT	CASSLEAGSNTDTQYF
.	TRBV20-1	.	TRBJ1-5	TGCAGTACTAGAGGGGACCTCAATCAGCCCCAGCATTTT	CSTRGDLNQPQHF
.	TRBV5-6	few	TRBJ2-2	TGTGCCAGCAGCCCCGAAACTAGGAACGGGGAGCTGTTTTTT	CASSPETRNGELFF
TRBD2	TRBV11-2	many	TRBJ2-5	TGTGCCAGCAGCTTAACTAGCGGGAGGATGGGGGAGACCCAGTACTTC	CASSLTSGRMGETQYF
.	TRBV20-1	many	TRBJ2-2	TGCAGTGCTAGTTTGGGAGTGGGGTATCGGACCGGGGAGCTGTTTTTT	CSASLGVGYRTGELFF
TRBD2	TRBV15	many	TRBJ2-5	TGTGCCACCAGCAGATACCCTTCGACTAGCCGGGAAGAGACCCAGTACTTC	CATSRYPSTSREETQYF
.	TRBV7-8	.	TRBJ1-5	TGTGCCAGCAGCGCCCAGGATCAGCCCCAGCATTTT	CASSAQDQPQHF
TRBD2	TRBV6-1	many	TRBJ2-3	TGTGCCAGCAGAGCGACTAGCGGAGGCGATACGCAGTATTTT	CASRATSGGDTQYF
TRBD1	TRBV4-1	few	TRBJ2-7	TGCGCCAGCAGCCCCCCTAAGGGACAGGTCTACGAGCAGTACTTC	CASSPPKGQVYEQYF